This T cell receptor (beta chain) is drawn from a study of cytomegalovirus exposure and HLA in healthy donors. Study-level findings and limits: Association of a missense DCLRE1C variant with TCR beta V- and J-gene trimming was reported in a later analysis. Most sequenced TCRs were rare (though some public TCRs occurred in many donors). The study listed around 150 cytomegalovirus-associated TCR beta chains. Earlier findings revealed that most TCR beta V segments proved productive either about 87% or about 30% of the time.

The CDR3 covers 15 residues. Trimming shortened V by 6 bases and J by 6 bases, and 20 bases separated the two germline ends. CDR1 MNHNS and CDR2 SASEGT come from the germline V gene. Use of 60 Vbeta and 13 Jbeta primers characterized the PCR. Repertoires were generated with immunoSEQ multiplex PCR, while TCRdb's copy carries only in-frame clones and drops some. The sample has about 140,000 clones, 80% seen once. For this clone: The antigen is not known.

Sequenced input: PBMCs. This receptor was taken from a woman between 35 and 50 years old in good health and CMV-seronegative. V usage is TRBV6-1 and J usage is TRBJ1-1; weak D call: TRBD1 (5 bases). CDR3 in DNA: TGTGCCAGCAGAGTCTCCCCGGGGGAAGGCGCTGAAGCTTTCTTT. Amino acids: CASRVSPGEGAEAFF.